The TCR beta chain under discussion was sequenced for a study of T cells in Graves' hyperthyroidism and ophthalmopathy. Study outcomes and limitations: The model made its ophthalmopathy prediction, and onset followed a median about 6.8 months later. Among clonotypes expanded in thyroid above 0.001, most were also found in blood.

Hyperthyroidism in the patients, aged 18 to 65, was newly diagnosed and under 2 months in duration. Exclusion of patients followed from uncontrolled infection, other autoimmune disease, pregnancy or lactation. Regions amplified from RNA transcripts were the TCR beta CDR3 regions. During a first-round RT-PCR of the TCR CDR3, the HTBI primer set was used. TCRdb redid the calling of the multiplex PCR reads with MiXCR, one entry per CDR3 protein. The sample has under 400,000 distinct CDR3 sequences, 16% seen once; the top ten hold roughly 31%. This clonotype appeared many times. Its antigen is not known. Sequenced sample: blood. This TCR was sampled from a man younger than 45 with Graves' hyperthyroidism.

The CDR3 DNA sequence: TGCAGTGCAGGACTAGCGGCCCAAGAGACCCAGTACTTC. It is translated as CSAGLAAQETQYF. This chain connects TRBV20-1 to TRBJ2-5, with TRBD2 identical over 10 bases. The CDR3 length is 13 residues. The germline V gene has CDR1 DFQATT and CDR2 SNEGSKA (reference sequence). The ends lost 6 bases at V and 1 base at J; junction bases unmatched: 2.